These T cell receptor beta chains were read from a single sample in a study of OX40 agonist ivuxolimab in advanced cancers. The data were produced by immunoSEQ multiplex PCR, yet TCRdb's version contains in-frame clones alone and is incomplete. The profile shows 35,000 to 45,000 clones, about 82% of them singletons. The material sequenced was CD4+ or CD8+ T cells sorted from blood, taken in a trial of the OX40 agonist ivuxolimab. The receptors derive from an adult with an advanced solid tumor such as melanoma, head and neck, liver or kidney cancer. Each CDR3 is given with its conserved first and last residue. The D gene is left open where the match is weak. A clone size is listed for some rows: how often the clone was seen (once, few, many), or a class if it is expanded.

CDR3 DNA	CDR3 protein	V gene	J gene	clone size	D gene
TGTGCCAGTAGGCCCGCGGCAGCCACTGAAGCTTTCTTT	CASRPAAATEAFF	TRBV19	TRBJ1-1	NA	NA
TGTGCCAGCAGCTTAGGCGGACCATATCCCTACGAGCAGTACTTC	CASSLGGPYPYEQYF	TRBV7-2	TRBJ2-7	NA	NA
TGCGCCAGCAGACGCCAGGACAGTTACGAGCAGTACTTC	CASRRQDSYEQYF	TRBV5-1	TRBJ2-7	once	NA
TGTGCCAGCTCACCACGACGTGTCGCGAACACCGGGGAGCTGTTTTTT	CASSPRRVANTGELFF	TRBV18	TRBJ2-2	NA	NA
TGTGCTAGTGGTTTGGTAGTTAGATGGCAGTCGCTCGAAGCTTTCTTT	CASGLVVRWQSLEAFF	TRBV12-5	TRBJ1-1	NA	NA
TGTGCCAGCAGTCGTCCCCGAGGGATGCCGTCTAACTATGGCTACACCTTC	CASSRPRGMPSNYGYTF	TRBV7-9	TRBJ1-2	few	NA
TGTGCCAGTACCAAGTCCCGGGGAGGGTCCTACGAGCAGTACTTC	CASTKSRGGSYEQYF	TRBV19	TRBJ2-7	NA	TRBD2
TGTGCCATCAGGGCCACAGATACGCAGTATTTT	CAIRATDTQYF	TRBV10-3	TRBJ2-3	once	NA
TGTGCCAGTGGGACCCTGGGAGAGACCCAGTACTTC	CASGTLGETQYF	TRBV2	TRBJ2-5	NA	NA
TGTGCCATCAGTGATGTAGCGGGGAACACCGGGGAGCTGTTTTTT	CAISDVAGNTGELFF	TRBV10-3	TRBJ2-2	NA	TRBD2
TGTGCCAGCAGCCCCTCTGCCTCCTACGAGCAGTACTTC	CASSPSASYEQYF	TRBV7-2	TRBJ2-7	once	NA
TGTGCCTGGAGCTCGGGTGGCCTGGAATTCGAGCAGTTCTTC	CAWSSGGLEFEQFF	TRBV30	TRBJ2-1	NA	NA
TGTGCCAGCAGCTTTGGAGTCGGGACAGGGCCCTACAATGAGCAGTTCTTC	CASSFGVGTGPYNEQFF	TRBV11-3	TRBJ2-1	NA	TRBD1
TGTGCCTGGAGTGTACCAGGGGGAAGGTACACCTTC	CAWSVPGGRYTF	TRBV30	TRBJ1-2	NA	TRBD1
TGTGCCAGCAGTTTTGCAGACAGGGCGCTTGAAGGCGAGCAGTACTTC	CASSFADRALEGEQYF	TRBV28	TRBJ2-7	NA	TRBD1
TGTGCCAGCAGCGAGAGGGGGGTCCCCACAGATACGCAGTATTTT	CASSERGVPTDTQYF	TRBV9	TRBJ2-3	NA	NA
TGTGCCAGCAGCCCCCCCGGGCCAGGGAGAGTGGGGGAGCTGTTTTTT	CASSPPGPGRVGELFF	TRBV9	TRBJ2-2	NA	NA
TGTGCCAGCAGCTCTTCCGGACAGGGCGGATATGGCTACACCTTC	CASSSSGQGGYGYTF	TRBV5-4	TRBJ1-2	few	TRBD1
TGTGCCAGCAGCCGCCTGACTGGTTACTATGGCTACACCTTC	CASSRLTGYYGYTF	TRBV11-2	TRBJ1-2	NA	NA
TGTGCCACCAGCAGAGATGAGGGGGGGGGCAATCAGCCCCAGCATTTT	CATSRDEGGGNQPQHF	TRBV15	TRBJ1-5	NA	NA
TGTGCCAGCAGGACCCAAGCGGGTGGTGGAGGGAATGAGCAGTTCTTC	CASRTQAGGGGNEQFF	TRBV28	TRBJ2-1	once	NA
TGTGCCAGCAGCTTAGCTGGGGGGTATAACTCCTACGAGCAGTACTTC	CASSLAGGYNSYEQYF	TRBV7-2	TRBJ2-7	NA	NA
TGTGCCATCAGTGAGCAACATCCGAGGATAGCGGGCAATCAGCCCCAGCATTTT	CAISEQHPRIAGNQPQHF	TRBV10-3	TRBJ1-5	NA	NA
TGTGCCTGGAGGAAAGGAGTCATCAACACCGGGGAGCTGTTTTTT	CAWRKGVINTGELFF	TRBV30	TRBJ2-2	NA	NA
TGTGCCAGCAGCTTAGAAGGGGGAGAGACCCAGTACTTC	CASSLEGGETQYF	TRBV11-3	TRBJ2-5	NA	NA
TGTGCCAGCAGTGCCCTGGGGGCAACTAATGAAAAACTGTTTTTT	CASSALGATNEKLFF	TRBV2	TRBJ1-4	NA	NA
TGCAGCGTTGGAGCAGGGGGCGCTGGGGCCAACGTCCTGACTTTC	CSVGAGGAGANVLTF	TRBV29-1	TRBJ2-6	NA	TRBD1
TGCGCCAGCAGGCCTGGACAGGGGGAAGACACCGGGGAGCTGTTTTTT	CASRPGQGEDTGELFF	TRBV10-1	TRBJ2-2	NA	TRBD1